The 16 T cell receptor beta chains reported below all come from one sample, sequenced in a study of long-term antiretroviral therapy in people with HIV. This was the immunoSEQ v3.0 assay at survey level. Data came from immunoSEQ multiplex PCR; TCRdb stores just in-frame clones and leaves some out. The repertoire has tens of thousands of clones, around 80% of them found once; the top ten carry roughly 3.2%. Specimen: unsorted PBMCs, collected 0.8 years after starting antiretroviral therapy. The receptor source for this set is a woman under 30 with HIV.

This chain joins TRBV7-6 and TRBJ2-3; no definite D call. CDR3 length: 16 amino acids. Trimming shortened V by 5 bases and J by 0 bases, and 15 bases separated the two germline ends. Germline lookup yields CDR1 SGHVS and CDR2 FNYEAQ. The CDR3 reads CASSRARNGSTDTQYF. CDR3 DNA: TGTGCCAGCAGCAGGGCTCGGAACGGGAGCACAGATACGCAGTATTTT.

The V and J genes are TRBV28 and TRBJ1-2; perhaps TRBD1 as D (6 bases). Deletions cut 6 bases from V and 8 bases from J, with 22 bases between. The CDR3 covers 15 residues. The germline V gene encodes CDR1 MDHEN and CDR2 SYDVKM. The CDR3 DNA follows: TGTGCCAGCAGGGCCGGGGGCCAGGGAAATAGCGGCTACACCTTC. It yields the protein CASRAGGQGNSGYTF.

J is TRBJ2-1 and V is TRBV4-2; 10 nucleotides line up with TRBD2. J was trimmed by 3 bases and V by 2 bases; bases with no gene match: 4. The CDR3 is 16 amino acids. CDR1 LGHNA and CDR2 YNFKEQ come from the germline V gene. The CDR3, as DNA: TGTGCCAGCAGCCAAACAAGCGGGAGGGGCTACAATGAGCAGTTCTTC. Protein: CASSQTSGRGYNEQFF.

The rearrangement uses TRBV5-1 and TRBJ2-4, with a weak D call TRBD1 (7 bases). The CDR3 sequence is 16 residues long. CDR1 is SGHRS, CDR2 YFSETQ, per germline. Trimming removed 0 bases from V and 3 bases from J, with 13 bases in between. The CDR3 DNA reads TGCGCCAGCAGCTTGGGGTCAGGGGGGAGCAAAAACATTCAGTACTTC. This translates into CASSLGSGGSKNIQYF.

The V call is TRBV5-6, the J call TRBJ2-5; D possibly matches TRBD1 or TRBD2 (6 bases each). Trimming took 2 bases from V and 5 from J, leaving 13 bases between them. The CDR3 length is 14 residues. Germline V gives CDR1 SGHDT, CDR2 YYEEEE. CDR3 coding DNA: TGTGCCAGCAGCTTTAGTGCGGGACACGAGACCCAGTACTTC. Translation gives CASSFSAGHETQYF.

CDR3 nucleotides: TGTGCCAGCAGTTTACCGGGACGCACAGATACGCAGTATTTT. Residues: CASSLPGRTDTQYF. The rearrangement links TRBV28 to TRBJ2-3, with D possibly being TRBD1 or TRBD2 (5 bases each). CDR1 is MDHEN and CDR2 is SYDVKM in the germline V gene. The CDR3 runs 14 residues. Trimming removed 2 bases from V and 1 base from J, with 7 bases in between.

V and J are TRBV6-5 and TRBJ1-2, with TRBD1 matching 8 bases. V shed 7 bases, J shed 8 bases, and the junction held 12 bases outside the gene matches. The CDR3 totals 14 residues. CDR1 and CDR2 from the germline V gene are MNHEY and SVGAGI. The CDR3 reads CASNVQGGGGGYTF. CDR3 in DNA: TGTGCCAGCAACGTACAGGGGGGAGGCGGGGGCTACACCTTC.

The chain combines TRBV27 with TRBJ2-1; TRBD1 agrees at 11 bases. The germline CDR1 and CDR2 sequences are MNHEY and SMNVEV (reference sequence). V lost 6 bases and J lost 4; bases outside the gene matches: 23. The CDR3 spans 21 residues. CDR3 in DNA: TGTGCCAGCAGCAGCAAACGGACAGGGGGCACACTAGCGGGCTCGTACAATGAGCAGTTCTTC. This codes for CASSSKRTGGTLAGSYNEQFF.

The chain recombines TRBV7-2 with TRBJ2-2, with D unclear. Looked up from germline, CDR1 is SGHTA and CDR2 is FQGNSA. The CDR3 totals 14 residues. Between the trimmed V and J ends, which lost 1 base and 5 bases, there was a span of 8 bases. In nucleotides, the CDR3 is TGTGCCAGCAGCTTAGTAGTAATTACCGGGGAGCTGTTTTTT. Protein: CASSLVVITGELFF.

The chain employs TRBV7-3 and TRBJ1-1, with 8 bases lining up with TRBD1. Germline assignment: CDR1 SGHTA and CDR2 FQGTGA. The CDR3 length is 15 residues. With 6 bases clipped from V and 1 base from J, the junction kept 7 bases outside the gene matches. CDR3 amino acids: CASRETGDPNTEAFF. The CDR3 DNA sequence: TGTGCCAGCAGGGAGACAGGGGACCCGAACACTGAAGCTTTCTTT.

V gene TRBV11-3 combines with J gene TRBJ2-6, with D hard to call. The germline gives CDR1 SGHNT, CDR2 YENEEA. V was trimmed by 5 bases and J by 2 bases, leaving 10 bases between them. This CDR3 region has 15 residues. CDR3 nucleotide sequence: TGTGCCAGCAGCGAGACCGGTGCTGGGGCCAACGTCCTGACTTTC. Translated, it gives CASSETGAGANVLTF.

This sequence joins TRBV11-2 and TRBJ1-5; TRBD1 matches at 9 bases. The CDR3 contains 15 residues. V shed 5 bases and J 7 bases; nucleotides not matched to a gene: 9. Germline CDR1 is SGHAT and CDR2 is FQNNGV. The CDR3 bases are TGTGCCAGCAGCATCGACAGGGGGTCAGGGCAGCCCCAGCATTTT. As protein: CASSIDRGSGQPQHF.

The V and J genes are TRBV5-1 and TRBJ1-1; D might be TRBD1 (6 bases). Germline assignment: CDR1 SGHRS and CDR2 YFSETQ. The ends were cut back, 2 bases at V and 3 bases at J, with 11 bases in the middle. This CDR3 contains 14 residues. CDR3 in DNA: TGCGCCAGCAGCTTCCAAGACAGGTACACTGAAGCTTTCTTT. Translation: CASSFQDRYTEAFF.

V is TRBV9 and J is TRBJ2-3, with D perhaps matching TRBD1 or TRBD2 (5 bases each). This CDR3 contains 18 residues. Per germline, CDR1 SGDLS and CDR2 YYNGEE. V was clipped by 1 base and J by 0 bases, with 18 bases between them. Written as DNA, the CDR3 is TGTGCCAGCAGCGTAAACCGGGGAGCAGGGTCTAGCACAGATACGCAGTATTTT. Its protein product is CASSVNRGAGSSTDTQYF.

As to this clone: Other DNA sequences in the same sample also yield this CDR3. The V and J genes are TRBV28 and TRBJ1-2; D uncertain. V was clipped by 3 bases and J by 2 bases, with 1 base between them. The CDR3 sequence is 11 residues long. Germline CDR1 and CDR2: MDHEN and SYDVKM. CDR3 coding DNA: TGTGCCAGCAGTTTGAACTATGGCTACACCTTC. Protein: CASSLNYGYTF.

The J gene is TRBJ2-7, the V gene TRBV7-2, with 13 bases aligning to TRBD2. CDR1 SGHTA and CDR2 FQGNSA come from the germline V gene. V trimming: 5 bases; J trimming: 2 bases; junction bases outside the gene matches: 3. This CDR3 has 15 amino acids. The CDR3 is CASSPGLAGTYEQYF. DNA for the CDR3: TGTGCCAGCAGCCCGGGACTAGCGGGGACCTACGAGCAGTACTTC.